Presented here are 6 T cell receptor beta chains from one specimen sequenced in a study of CD8 T cells in Susac syndrome. Reverse transcription of roughly 0.5 to 1 ug RNA was performed with random hexamers. Via MiXCR, TCRdb re-called the immunoSEQ multiplex PCR reads, giving one row per CDR3 protein. Among around 85,000 distinct CDR3 sequences listed, approximately 95% were seen once. The source material was CD8+ T cells from PBMCs. These TCRs come from a human donor with Susac syndrome.

The chain employs TRBV29-1 and TRBJ2-2; 7 nucleotides line up with TRBD2. Germline trimming cut 3 bases from V and 3 bases from J; bases unmatched to any gene: 4. Germline CDR1 and CDR2: SQVTM and ANQGSEA. The CDR3 is 14 amino acids. The CDR3 region is CSVETGLYTGELFF. The CDR3 DNA follows: TGCAGCGTTGAGACGGGACTATACACCGGGGAGCTGTTTTTT.

CDR3 in DNA: TGTGCCAGCAGTAACAGCCTGATTCAGTACTTC. It yields the protein CASSNSLIQYF. The chain links TRBV5-6 to TRBJ2-4, with D unresolved. V lost 5 bases and J lost 10, with 10 bases in between. The CDR3 contains 11 residues. CDR1 and CDR2 from the germline V gene are SGHDT and YYEEEE. Based on the CDR3 plus reference TRBV5-6 and TRBJ2-4, the full variable domain is DAGVTQSPTHLIKTRGQQVTLRCSPKSGHDTVSWYQQALGQGPQFIFQYYEEEERQRGNFPDRFSGHQFPNYSSELNVNALLLGDSALYLCASSNSLIQYFGAGTRLSVL.

This sequence joins TRBV2 and TRBJ2-3; D might be TRBD1 (6 bases). The germline V gene has CDR1 SNHLY and CDR2 FYNNEI. The V end was cut by 4 bases, the J end by 9 bases, with 11 bases between. The CDR3 has 12 residues. CDR3 in amino acids: CASSGDKWTQYF. The CDR3 DNA reads TGTGCCAGCAGTGGGGACAAGTGGACGCAGTATTTT. Drawing the rest from reference TRBV2 and TRBJ2-3, the complete variable domain is EPEVTQTPSHQVTQMGQEVILRCVPISNHLYFYWYRQILGQKVEFLVSFYNNEISEKSEIFDDQFSVERPDGSNFTLKIRSTKLEDSAMYFCASSGDKWTQYFGPGTRLTVL.

The rearrangement uses TRBV18 and TRBJ2-5; 8 nucleotides align to TRBD1. V shed 3 bases and J 2 bases; nucleotides not matched to a gene: 8. This CDR3 region has 16 residues. In germline, CDR1 is KGHSH, CDR2 LQKENI. CDR3 region: CASSPLDRAGQETQYF. CDR3 DNA: TGTGCCAGCTCACCCTTGGACAGGGCAGGTCAAGAGACCCAGTACTTC.

This chain joins TRBV20-1 and TRBJ2-1; 8 bases agree with TRBD2. Germline CDR1 reads DFQATT; CDR2 reads SNEGSKA (reference sequence). The V and J ends lost 2 bases and 8 bases, in that order; junction bases with no gene match: 20. This CDR3 is 18 amino acids long. In DNA, the CDR3 is TGCAGTGCTAGATGTACAGAAGGATTTGGGCGGGAGGTCGATGAGCAGTTCTTC. This gives the protein CSARCTEGFGREVDEQFF.

V and J are TRBV29-1 and TRBJ1-1; D unclear. Deletions cut 3 bases from V and 5 bases from J, with 10 bases between. CDR3 length equals 12 residues. Germline V lookup: CDR1 SQVTM, CDR2 ANQGSEA. CDR3 in amino acids: CSVDRGGTEAFF. Written as DNA, the CDR3 is TGCAGCGTTGATAGAGGCGGAACTGAAGCTTTCTTT.